The 28 T cell receptor beta chains listed next were all sequenced from one sample in a study of blood T cell repertoires in COVID-19. Some clones are missing from TCRdb's copy, which holds only in-frame ones; the method was immunoSEQ multiplex PCR. The table lists some 78,000 clones, roughly 84% of them singletons. Sequenced input: peripheral blood. Receptors were obtained from a man over 45 with acute or convalescent COVID-19.

The gene calls are TRBV3-1 (or the pseudogene TRBV3-2) and TRBJ1-5; D is perhaps TRBD1 (6 bases). The CDR3 sequence is 17 residues long. Germline V gives CDR1 LGHDT, CDR2 YNNKEL (reference sequence). The V end lost 1 base, the J end lost 0 bases, and 13 bases lay between the germline ends. The CDR3 bases are TGTGCCAGCAGCCAAGGGGGGACAAAAGATAGCAATCAGCCCCAGCATTTT. Its protein is CASSQGGTKDSNQPQHF.

The V call is TRBV5-4, the J call TRBJ1-1; TRBD1 might be the D (5 bases). The CDR3 is 15 amino acids. V lost 4 bases, J lost 3 bases, and 16 bases lay in between. Germline-derived CDR1 and CDR2 are SGHNT and YYREEE (reference sequence). CDR3 nucleotides: TGTGCCAGCAGCCGCGCCCAGGGTTATGACACTGAAGCTTTCTTT. It translates to CASSRAQGYDTEAFF.

The chain has TRBV10-3 and TRBJ2-5; tentatively, D is TRBD1 (5 bases). CDR3 length: 12 residues. Germline CDR1 is ENHRY and CDR2 is SYGVKD. With 8 bases removed from V and 5 bases from J, the gap between germline ends came to 12 bases. In DNA, the CDR3 is TGTGCCATCCCAGGGTCCCCCGAGACCCAGTACTTC. This sequence encodes CAIPGSPETQYF.

CDR3 residues: CASSSGGAGYEQYF. The CDR3 region has the DNA TGTGCCAGTAGTAGCGGGGGCGCCGGCTACGAGCAGTACTTC. This chain uses TRBV19 with TRBJ2-7, with D perhaps TRBD2 (7 bases). The CDR3 is 14 residues long. Germline lookup yields CDR1 LNHDA and CDR2 SQIVND (reference sequence). Trimming pared 4 bases from V and 3 bases from J, leaving 13 bases between.

The rearrangement joins TRBV24-1 to TRBJ2-5; D perhaps matches TRBD1 (5 bases). V lost 4 bases and J 2 bases, leaving 10 bases between the germline ends. This CDR3 comprises 14 residues. The germline CDR1 and CDR2 sequences are KGHDR and SFDVKD. The CDR3 loop is CATSDGQLQETQYF. The CDR3 nucleotides read TGTGCCACCAGTGACGGACAACTTCAAGAGACCCAGTACTTC.

The chain links TRBV5-5 to TRBJ1-1; D gene uncertain. The germline V gene encodes CDR1 SGHKS and CDR2 YYEKEE (reference sequence). Between the trimmed V and J ends, which lost 1 base and 2 bases, there was a span of 6 bases. The CDR3 length is 13 residues. This chain's CDR3 is CASSLTDNTEAFF. DNA for the CDR3: TGTGCCAGCAGCTTGACAGATAACACTGAAGCTTTCTTT.

DNA for the CDR3: TGTGCCAGCAGCGTTACATCGTCAGATACGCAGTATTTT. This encodes CASSVTSSDTQYF. V is TRBV7-3 and J is TRBJ2-3; D remains unclear. CDR3 length: 13 residues. Trimming pared 5 bases from V and 4 bases from J, leaving 10 bases between. Germline CDR1 reads SGHTA; CDR2 reads FQGTGA.

The chain couples TRBV12-3 or TRBV12-4 to TRBJ1-1; D not resolved. The CDR3 loop spans 12 amino acids. Trimming shortened V by 5 bases and J by 4 bases, and 8 bases separated the two germline ends. CDR3 bases: TGTGCCAGCAGTCGGGTCGTCACTGAAGCTTTCTTT. It codes for CASSRVVTEAFF.

The chain has TRBV27 and TRBJ1-6; 8 bases are shared with TRBD1. J lost 7 bases, V lost 6 bases, and 14 bases had no gene match. The germline V gene has CDR1 MNHEY and CDR2 SMNVEV (reference sequence). There are 17 residues in the CDR3. The CDR3 reads CASSLQGARNRNSPLHF. The DNA of the CDR3 is TGTGCCAGCAGCCTTCAGGGGGCGCGGAATAGGAATTCACCCCTCCACTTT.

This chain connects TRBV7-8 to TRBJ2-3, with D tentatively TRBD2 (5 bases). V lost 1 base and J lost 0, with 11 bases in between. Germline V lookup: CDR1 SGHVS, CDR2 FQNEAQ. This CDR3 has 16 amino acids. CDR3 nucleotides: TGTGCCAGCAGCTTAGGGCACGGGATAAGCACAGATACGCAGTATTTT. Translating gives CASSLGHGISTDTQYF.

The chain couples TRBV7-9 to TRBJ1-2, with D uncertain. The germline V gene encodes CDR1 SEHNR and CDR2 FQNEAQ (reference sequence). The CDR3 extends over 13 amino acids. V lost 3 bases, J lost 4 bases, and 9 bases lay in between. In nucleotides, the CDR3 is TGTGCCAGCAGCTTCGTTTCGGGCTATGGCTACACCTTC. Residues: CASSFVSGYGYTF.

V usage is TRBV11-3 and J usage is TRBJ2-1, with a tentative D call TRBD1 (9 bases). Germline assignment: CDR1 SGHNT and CDR2 YENEEA. With 1 base removed from V and 7 bases from J, the gap between germline ends came to 23 bases. CDR3 size: 18 residues. The CDR3 DNA follows: TGTGCCAGCAGCTTAGTCGGGGGGGGACAGGGAAGGGATAATGAGCAGTTCTTC. This translates into CASSLVGGGQGRDNEQFF.

The chain joins TRBV5-5 to TRBJ1-4; the D is unclear. This CDR3 has 15 residues. The V and J ends lost 0 bases and 7 bases respectively, with 13 bases between them. CDR1 SGHKS and CDR2 YYEKEE come from the germline V gene (reference sequence). In DNA, the CDR3 is TGTGCCAGCAGCTTGGCCTTGACAAGCGGTGAAAAACTGTTTTTT. Encoded protein: CASSLALTSGEKLFF.

V usage is TRBV7-2 and J usage is TRBJ2-1; no firm D call. Deletions cut 4 bases from V and 6 bases from J, with 10 bases between. The CDR3 runs to 13 residues. Germline loops: CDR1 SGHTA, CDR2 FQGNSA. CDR3 amino acids: CASSYYDANEQFF. The CDR3 DNA is TGTGCCAGCAGCTACTATGACGCCAATGAGCAGTTCTTC.

In this sample, this clone turned up once. This chain links TRBV19 with TRBJ1-5; a possible D gene is TRBD1 (6 bases). Germline V gene sequence: CDR1 LNHDA, CDR2 SQIVND (reference sequence). The CDR3 runs 16 residues. Between the trimmed V and J ends, which lost 5 bases and 6 bases, there was a span of 20 bases. This chain's CDR3 is CASSRVVGALSQPQHF. CDR3 coding DNA: TGTGCCAGTAGTCGGGTTGTGGGGGCGCTGAGTCAGCCCCAGCATTTT.

The table lists this clone with a few counts. The rearrangement links TRBV5-1 to TRBJ1-2; a possible D gene is TRBD1 (6 bases). V was trimmed by 4 bases and J by 7 bases, leaving 8 bases between them. Per the germline V gene, CDR1 is SGHRS and CDR2 is YFSETQ. This CDR3 spans 11 amino acids. CDR3 residues: CASSTGIGYTF. In DNA form, the CDR3 reads TGCGCCAGCAGCACAGGGATTGGCTACACCTTC.

The gene calls are TRBV6-2 or TRBV6-3 and TRBJ2-1; perhaps TRBD2 as D (5 bases). Germline values: CDR1 MNHEY, CDR2 SVGEGT. CDR3 length equals 13 residues. Trimming cost V 4 bases and J 6 bases, with 10 bases left between them. The CDR3 DNA is TGTGCCAGCAGTTTGAGGACTTTCAATGAGCAGTTCTTC. Translating it yields CASSLRTFNEQFF.

This clone was counted a few times. V usage is TRBV2 and J usage is TRBJ1-5, with D tentatively TRBD1 (5 bases). Germline V gene sequence: CDR1 SNHLY, CDR2 FYNNEI. CDR3 length: 15 amino acids. V shed 6 bases and J shed 2 bases, with 14 bases lying between them. In nucleotides, the CDR3 is TGTGCCAGCAGCCAAAGGTCGGGGGGCAATCAGCCCCAGCATTTT. This translates into CASSQRSGGNQPQHF.

The rearrangement joins TRBV10-1 to TRBJ2-3; D is perhaps TRBD1 (6 bases). Trimming left V 3 bases short and J 6 bases short, with 13 bases between. The CDR3 is made up of 14 amino acids. CDR1 and CDR2 (germline): WNHNN, SYGVQD (reference sequence). The DNA for the CDR3 is TGCGCCAGCAGTGAATACAGGGAGCTCGATACGCAGTATTTT. Its translation is CASSEYRELDTQYF.

The chain joins TRBV28 to TRBJ2-7; D possibly corresponds to TRBD2 (6 bases). This CDR3 region has 14 residues. V lost 7 bases, J lost 4 bases, and 17 bases lay in between. The germline CDR1 and CDR2 sequences are MDHEN and SYDVKM. CDR3 bases: TGTGCCAGCACCGAGGGCGGGGCGGGATACGAGCAGTACTTC. This gives the protein CASTEGGAGYEQYF.

V and J are TRBV12-3 or TRBV12-4 and TRBJ2-3; D gene unclear. V was pared by 7 bases and J by 7 bases, with 12 bases between. The CDR3 runs 12 residues. CDR3 nucleotide sequence: TGTGCCAGCACCTTGGCAGGCCATACGCAGTATTTT. Protein: CASTLAGHTQYF.

This chain connects TRBV29-1 to TRBJ2-7; TRBD2 matches 8 bases. J gave up 2 bases and V 3 bases, and 3 bases lay outside the gene matches. The CDR3 has 13 amino acids. Germline lookup yields CDR1 SQVTM and CDR2 ANQGSEA. The CDR3 protein is CSVDAGGPYEQYF. CDR3 bases: TGCAGCGTTGACGCGGGGGGACCCTACGAGCAGTACTTC.

The CDR3 DNA is TGTGCCAGTAGTAGTTCCGGGACTAGCGGGACGGTCGGAGGTGCCGAGCAGTACTTC. Translating it yields CASSSSGTSGTVGGAEQYF. The V call is TRBV19, the J call TRBJ2-7, with 13 bases aligning to TRBD2. Germline V gene sequence: CDR1 LNHDA, CDR2 SQIVND (reference sequence). The CDR3 is made up of 19 amino acids. V trimming: 4 bases; J trimming: 6 bases; junction bases outside the gene matches: 18.

This clone was seen repeatedly, ten times or more. J is TRBJ1-2 and V is TRBV5-1; 9 nucleotides line up with TRBD1. Germline V gene data show CDR1 as SGHRS and CDR2 as YFSETQ. CDR3 length: 14 amino acids. The V gene end was trimmed by 3 bases and the J gene end by 5 bases; junction bases not matched to a gene: 5. Here the CDR3 reads CASSSGQGIYGYTF. In nucleotides, the CDR3 is TGCGCCAGCAGCTCCGGACAGGGGATATATGGCTACACCTTC. Using reference TRBV5-1 and TRBJ1-2 for the parts outside the CDR3, the full variable domain is KAGVTQTPRYLIKTRGQQVTLSCSPISGHRSVSWYQQTPGQGLQFLFEYFSETQRNKGNFPGRFSGRQFSNSRSEMNVSTLELGDSALYLCASSSGQGIYGYTFGSGTRLTVV.

The chain is built from TRBV5-1 and TRBJ2-5, with 8 bases aligning to TRBD1. The germline V gene encodes CDR1 SGHRS and CDR2 YFSETQ. The CDR3 covers 15 residues. The V and J ends lost 3 bases and 2 bases, in that order; junction bases with no gene match: 6. CDR3 sequence reads: CASSWGQVLQETQYF. The CDR3, as DNA: TGCGCCAGCAGCTGGGGACAGGTTCTTCAAGAGACCCAGTACTTC.

This sequence joins TRBV10-2 and TRBJ1-2; D is ambiguous. V was trimmed by 6 bases and J by 5 bases, leaving 10 bases between them. The germline CDR1 and CDR2 sequences are WSHSY and SAAADI. The length of the CDR3 is 12 residues. The CDR3 DNA is TGCGCCAGCAGCGTACAGATGTATGGCTACACCTTC. This gives the protein CASSVQMYGYTF.

The CDR3: CASSYSGQAFNQPQHF. CDR3 DNA: TGTGCCAGCAGTTACTCGGGTCAGGCTTTCAATCAGCCCCAGCATTTT. The rearrangement uses TRBV6-2 or TRBV6-3 and TRBJ1-5; D not certain. Germline loops: CDR1 MNHEY, CDR2 SVGEGT. This CDR3 has 16 residues. V was cut by 0 bases and J by 3 bases, with 12 bases left in between.

The J gene is TRBJ2-1, the V gene TRBV20-1; 11 bases agree with TRBD2. CDR1 is DFQATT, CDR2 SNEGSKA, per germline (reference sequence). The CDR3 runs 15 residues. With 3 bases clipped from V and 8 bases from J, the junction kept 9 bases outside the gene matches. CDR3 bases: TGCAGTGCTAGTGGGGGGGCTAGCGGGAGGTATGAGCAGTTCTTC. Its protein is CSASGGASGRYEQFF.